A selection of T cell receptor beta chains follows, all from one sample in a study of blood T cell repertoires in COVID-19. Assay used: immunoSEQ multiplex PCR; TCRdb lists only in-frame clones, some missing. The table records about 120,000 clones, roughly 85% of them present only once. Specimen: peripheral blood. The origin of the receptors is a human donor in a cohort sampled during active COVID-19. Each CDR3 is given with its conserved first and last residue. D genes are given only for firm matches. Rows may omit the clone size; those that give it use once, few, many or a size class.

clone_size d_call j_call v_call cdr3_aa cdr3_nt
- TRBD2 TRBJ2-3 TRBV19 CASKSKRELPTDTQYF TGTGCCAGTAAGTCGAAGCGGGAGCTACCCACAGATACGCAGTATTTT
- TRBD2 TRBJ2-7 TRBV5-1 CASSLEGLAGSYEQYF TGCGCCAGCAGCTTGGAAGGCCTAGCGGGCTCCTACGAGCAGTACTTC
- TRBD1 TRBJ2-4 TRBV2 CASSVQGAFQNIQYF TGTGCCAGCAGTGTACAGGGGGCCTTTCAAAACATTCAGTACTTC
- TRBD1 TRBJ2-6 TRBV5-1 CASSTRQGTGQGFSGANVLTF TGCGCCAGCAGCACTAGGCAGGGAACGGGACAGGGATTTTCTGGGGCCAACGTCCTGACTTTC
- - TRBJ2-1 TRBV11-2 CASSGQGLDQFF TGTGCCAGCAGCGGTCAGGGGTTGGATCAGTTCTTC
- TRBD2 TRBJ2-1 TRBV5-1 CASSLRSSGRGGEQFF TGCGCCAGCAGCTTGAGATCTAGCGGGAGGGGTGGTGAGCAGTTCTTC
- TRBD2 TRBJ2-3 TRBV2 CASSFYPSSGGAHTQYF TGTGCCAGCAGTTTCTACCCCTCTAGCGGGGGGGCGCATACGCAGTATTTT
- - TRBJ1-1 TRBV5-1 CASSYRTANTEAFF TGCGCCAGCAGCTATAGGACAGCGAACACTGAAGCTTTCTTT
- - TRBJ1-1 TRBV7-9 CASSLRETREAFF TGTGCCAGCAGCTTACGAGAGACACGAGAAGCTTTCTTT
- - TRBJ1-2 TRBV21-1 CASIPRPGALYGYTF TGTGCCAGCATTCCTAGACCGGGAGCTCTCTATGGCTACACCTTC
- - TRBJ2-7 TRBV20-1 CSARDLDEQYF TGCAGTGCTAGAGATCTCGACGAGCAGTACTTC
once TRBD1 TRBJ1-5 TRBV27 CASSHGDRVAHHF TGTGCCAGCAGTCACGGGGACAGGGTCGCACACCATTTT
- TRBD1 TRBJ2-1 TRBV2 CASSAGGVGNEQFF TGTGCCAGCAGTGCAGGGGGCGTTGGCAATGAGCAGTTCTTC
- - TRBJ2-7 TRBV20-1 CSAGQFYEQYF TGCAGTGCTGGCCAATTCTACGAGCAGTACTTC
- TRBD2 TRBJ2-2 TRBV9 CASSPGWGGRGTGELFF TGTGCCAGCAGCCCCGGTTGGGGCGGGAGGGGGACCGGGGAGCTGTTTTTT